Listed below are T cell receptor beta chains from one sample, sequenced in a study of blood T cell repertoires in COVID-19. Profiling relied on immunoSEQ multiplex PCR, and the TCRdb table lists in-frame clones only, not all of them. The table has more than 95,000 clones, approximately 83% seen once; the top ten hold about 3.6%. The sample was peripheral blood. These receptor sequences come from a woman at least 80 years old with active or convalescent COVID-19. Each CDR3 is given with its conserved first and last residue. Fields, in order: V gene, J gene, clone size, CDR3 length, D gene, CDR3 protein, CDR3 DNA. A D gene is named only where the DNA matches it firmly. Not all rows give a size; the values are once, few, many and, for expanded clones, a class.

v_gene: TRBV11-2; j_gene: TRBJ1-4; abundance: -; len: 14; d_gene: TRBD1; CDR3aa: CASSSQGAQEKLFF; CDR3nt: TGTGCCAGCAGCTCACAGGGGGCGCAAGAAAAACTGTTTTTT
v_gene: TRBV28; j_gene: TRBJ2-1; abundance: -; len: 16; d_gene: TRBD1; CDR3aa: CASSFAKGAGYNEQFF; CDR3nt: TGTGCCAGCAGTTTTGCTAAGGGGGCAGGCTACAATGAGCAGTTCTTC
v_gene: TRBV27; j_gene: TRBJ1-4; abundance: -; len: 15; d_gene: TRBD1; CDR3aa: CASSGGTGGDEKLFF; CDR3nt: TGTGCCAGCAGTGGAGGGACAGGGGGAGATGAAAAACTGTTTTTT
v_gene: TRBV15; j_gene: TRBJ2-3; abundance: few; len: 14; d_gene: TRBD2; CDR3aa: CATSRAIAGDTQYF; CDR3nt: TGTGCCACCAGCCGAGCGATAGCGGGAGATACGCAGTATTTT
v_gene: TRBV4-3; j_gene: TRBJ2-1; abundance: -; len: 16; d_gene: TRBD2; CDR3aa: CASSPYAGGTANEQFF; CDR3nt: TGCGCCAGCAGCCCATACGCGGGGGGGACGGCCAATGAGCAGTTCTTC
v_gene: TRBV28; j_gene: TRBJ2-6; abundance: -; len: 18; d_gene: TRBD1; CDR3aa: CASSFPGTGTSGANVLTF; CDR3nt: TGTGCCAGCAGTTTTCCCGGGACAGGGACTTCTGGGGCCAACGTCCTGACTTTC
v_gene: TRBV5-1; j_gene: TRBJ1-2; abundance: once; len: 16; d_gene: -; CDR3aa: CASSVVAGLTNYGYTF; CDR3nt: TGCGCCAGCAGCGTGGTAGCAGGGCTGACTAACTATGGCTACACCTTC
v_gene: TRBV15; j_gene: TRBJ1-5; abundance: few; len: 17; d_gene: TRBD1; CDR3aa: CATSRVFNRGFGQPQHF; CDR3nt: TGTGCCACCAGCAGAGTTTTTAACAGGGGATTCGGTCAGCCCCAGCATTTT
v_gene: TRBV24-1; j_gene: TRBJ1-5; abundance: once; len: 16; d_gene: -; CDR3aa: CATSDSADSGFKAQHF; CDR3nt: TGTGCCACCAGTGATTCCGCAGACAGTGGCTTTAAGGCCCAGCATTTT
v_gene: TRBV19; j_gene: TRBJ1-6; abundance: -; len: 16; d_gene: TRBD1; CDR3aa: CASSTTSTGNGSPLHF; CDR3nt: TGTGCCAGTAGTACCACTTCGACAGGGAACGGTTCACCCCTCCACTTT
v_gene: TRBV28; j_gene: TRBJ2-5; abundance: -; len: 19; d_gene: TRBD2; CDR3aa: CASSLTGLAGAGDQETQYF; CDR3nt: TGTGCCAGCAGTTTGACCGGACTAGCGGGGGCTGGGGACCAAGAGACCCAGTACTTC
v_gene: TRBV28; j_gene: TRBJ2-7; abundance: -; len: 15; d_gene: -; CDR3aa: CASSLVSRGRYEQYF; CDR3nt: TGTGCCAGCAGTTTAGTGTCCAGGGGACGTTACGAGCAGTACTTC
v_gene: TRBV2; j_gene: TRBJ1-5; abundance: -; len: 15; d_gene: -; CDR3aa: CASSEEVAATQPQHF; CDR3nt: TGTGCCAGCAGTGAAGAAGTGGCCGCAACCCAGCCCCAGCATTTT
v_gene: TRBV5-1; j_gene: TRBJ1-3; abundance: -; len: 16; d_gene: -; CDR3aa: CASSLEFSSSRNTIYF; CDR3nt: TGCGCCAGCAGCTTGGAGTTTAGTTCGTCGAGGAACACCATATATTTT
v_gene: TRBV2; j_gene: TRBJ2-1; abundance: -; len: 14; d_gene: TRBD1; CDR3aa: CALREAGGYNEQFF; CDR3nt: TGTGCTCTGCGAGAGGCAGGGGGATACAATGAGCAGTTCTTC
v_gene: TRBV2; j_gene: TRBJ1-5; abundance: -; len: 13; d_gene: TRBD1; CDR3aa: CASSEALAGGENF; CDR3nt: TGTGCCAGCAGTGAAGCGCTAGCAGGGGGAGAGAATTTT
v_gene: TRBV7-9; j_gene: TRBJ2-2; abundance: -; len: 19; d_gene: -; CDR3aa: CASSPFLSTPPPDTGELFF; CDR3nt: TGTGCCAGCAGCCCATTCCTATCTACTCCCCCCCCGGACACCGGGGAGCTGTTTTTT
v_gene: TRBV9; j_gene: TRBJ1-2; abundance: -; len: 15; d_gene: -; CDR3aa: CASSVASRSNYGYTF; CDR3nt: TGTGCCAGCAGCGTAGCGAGTAGATCTAACTATGGCTACACCTTC
v_gene: TRBV2; j_gene: TRBJ1-5; abundance: -; len: 13; d_gene: -; CDR3aa: CASSEDWNQPQHF; CDR3nt: TGTGCCAGCAGTGAGGACTGGAATCAGCCCCAGCATTTT
v_gene: TRBV18; j_gene: TRBJ1-2; abundance: -; len: 14; d_gene: TRBD1; CDR3aa: CASSPRQGWDGYTF; CDR3nt: TGTGCCAGCTCACCAAGACAGGGGTGGGATGGCTACACCTTC
v_gene: TRBV6-5; j_gene: TRBJ1-2; abundance: -; len: 16; d_gene: TRBD1; CDR3aa: CASSYTSGTGDYGYTF; CDR3nt: TGTGCCAGCAGTTACACTTCAGGGACAGGGGATTATGGCTACACCTTC
v_gene: TRBV19; j_gene: TRBJ1-2; abundance: -; len: 15; d_gene: -; CDR3aa: CASSSVLRGHNGYTF; CDR3nt: TGTGCCAGTAGTTCTGTACTCAGGGGCCACAATGGCTACACCTTC
v_gene: TRBV7-3; j_gene: TRBJ2-7; abundance: -; len: 14; d_gene: -; CDR3aa: CASSLSHSSYEQYF; CDR3nt: TGTGCCAGCAGCTTAAGTCACAGCTCCTACGAGCAGTACTTC
v_gene: TRBV11-2; j_gene: TRBJ2-4; abundance: -; len: 13; d_gene: TRBD2; CDR3aa: CASQTGTRSVQYF; CDR3nt: TGTGCCAGCCAAACCGGGACTAGATCGGTTCAGTACTTC
v_gene: TRBV30; j_gene: TRBJ2-7; abundance: -; len: 15; d_gene: TRBD1; CDR3aa: CAWKFPGQAAYEQYF; CDR3nt: TGTGCCTGGAAATTTCCGGGACAGGCCGCCTACGAGCAGTACTTC
v_gene: TRBV3-1/TRBV3-2; j_gene: TRBJ2-4; abundance: -; len: 20; d_gene: TRBD2; CDR3aa: CASSPGLAGGPTLAKNIQYF; CDR3nt: TGTGCCAGCAGCCCCGGACTAGCGGGAGGGCCGACCCTAGCCAAAAACATTCAGTACTTC
v_gene: TRBV6-6; j_gene: TRBJ2-1; abundance: -; len: 16; d_gene: TRBD1; CDR3aa: CASSYSEGGGTGEQFF; CDR3nt: TGTGCCAGCAGTTACTCGGAAGGGGGCGGCACAGGGGAGCAGTTCTTC
v_gene: TRBV10-3; j_gene: TRBJ1-1; abundance: once; len: 13; d_gene: -; CDR3aa: CAISELERGLAFF; CDR3nt: TGTGCCATCAGTGAATTGGAAAGGGGGTTGGCTTTCTTT
v_gene: TRBV19; j_gene: TRBJ1-1; abundance: -; len: 15; d_gene: TRBD1; CDR3aa: CASKLGQVMNTEAFF; CDR3nt: TGTGCCAGTAAACTGGGACAGGTCATGAACACTGAAGCTTTCTTT
v_gene: TRBV21-1; j_gene: TRBJ2-2; abundance: -; len: 18; d_gene: -; CDR3aa: CASSKGAGEGRRTGELFF; CDR3nt: TGTGCCAGCAGCAAGGGTGCCGGGGAAGGGCGCCGAACCGGGGAGCTGTTTTTT
v_gene: TRBV6-5; j_gene: TRBJ2-7; abundance: once; len: 14; d_gene: -; CDR3aa: CASRLRRETDEQYF; CDR3nt: TGTGCCAGCAGATTGCGTCGGGAGACCGACGAGCAGTACTTC
v_gene: TRBV14; j_gene: TRBJ2-1; abundance: -; len: 15; d_gene: TRBD2; CDR3aa: CASRALWTSGHEQFF; CDR3nt: TGTGCCAGCAGGGCTCTTTGGACTAGTGGTCATGAGCAGTTCTTC
v_gene: TRBV28; j_gene: TRBJ1-1; abundance: -; len: 16; d_gene: TRBD1; CDR3aa: CASSLAGGARNTEAFF; CDR3nt: TGTGCCAGCAGTTTAGCAGGGGGCGCGAGGAACACTGAAGCTTTCTTT
v_gene: TRBV9; j_gene: TRBJ2-1; abundance: -; len: 15; d_gene: TRBD1; CDR3aa: CASSVEGQGVGEQFF; CDR3nt: TGTGCCAGCAGCGTAGAGGGACAGGGTGTTGGTGAGCAGTTCTTC
v_gene: TRBV9; j_gene: TRBJ1-2; abundance: -; len: 15; d_gene: TRBD1; CDR3aa: CASSAQPGQSYGYTF; CDR3nt: TGTGCCAGCAGCGCCCAACCGGGACAGAGCTATGGCTACACCTTC
v_gene: TRBV7-6; j_gene: TRBJ2-3; abundance: -; len: 18; d_gene: TRBD1; CDR3aa: CASSLDRGQVLGTDTQYF; CDR3nt: TGTGCCAGCAGCTTAGACAGGGGACAGGTCTTGGGCACAGATACGCAGTATTTT
v_gene: TRBV5-6; j_gene: TRBJ1-1; abundance: few; len: 14; d_gene: -; CDR3aa: CASSLGVGSTEAFF; CDR3nt: TGTGCCAGCAGCCTAGGGGTGGGTAGCACTGAAGCTTTCTTT
v_gene: TRBV15; j_gene: TRBJ2-5; abundance: -; len: 19; d_gene: TRBD2; CDR3aa: CATSRPPGLAGDGSETQYF; CDR3nt: TGTGCCACCAGCAGACCTCCGGGACTAGCGGGAGACGGATCGGAGACCCAGTACTTC
v_gene: TRBV11-2; j_gene: TRBJ2-3; abundance: few; len: 14; d_gene: -; CDR3aa: CASSLAGVGDTQYF; CDR3nt: TGTGCCAGCAGCTTAGCGGGAGTTGGAGATACGCAGTATTTT
v_gene: TRBV18; j_gene: TRBJ1-6; abundance: medium-sized; len: 15; d_gene: TRBD1; CDR3aa: CASSLAGQNNSPLHF; CDR3nt: TGTGCCAGCTCACTCGCGGGACAGAATAATTCACCCCTCCACTTT
v_gene: TRBV28; j_gene: TRBJ1-3; abundance: -; len: 16; d_gene: -; CDR3aa: CASQGARGPGGNTIYF; CDR3nt: TGTGCCAGCCAAGGGGCCAGGGGCCCAGGAGGAAACACCATATATTTT
v_gene: TRBV28; j_gene: TRBJ1-1; abundance: few; len: 19; d_gene: -; CDR3aa: CASSSPGQIDFDLSTEAFF; CDR3nt: TGTGCCAGCAGTTCTCCCGGACAGATTGACTTTGACCTAAGCACTGAAGCTTTCTTT
v_gene: TRBV19; j_gene: TRBJ2-6; abundance: -; len: 16; d_gene: -; CDR3aa: CASTIVAPSGANVLTF; CDR3nt: TGTGCCAGTACCATTGTAGCTCCCTCTGGGGCCAACGTCCTGACTTTC
v_gene: TRBV11-1; j_gene: TRBJ2-5; abundance: -; len: 14; d_gene: TRBD1; CDR3aa: CASSLQGAPGTQYF; CDR3nt: TGTGCCAGCAGCTTACAGGGGGCCCCGGGGACCCAGTACTTC
v_gene: TRBV10-1; j_gene: TRBJ1-2; abundance: -; len: 17; d_gene: TRBD1; CDR3aa: CATRPSPRDRGFYGYTF; CDR3nt: TGCGCCACCCGACCATCCCCCCGGGACAGGGGATTCTATGGCTACACCTTC
v_gene: TRBV5-1; j_gene: TRBJ2-1; abundance: -; len: 15; d_gene: TRBD2; CDR3aa: CASSAPERENGEQFF; CDR3nt: TGCGCCAGCAGCGCCCCGGAGCGGGAGAATGGTGAGCAGTTCTTC
v_gene: TRBV24-1; j_gene: TRBJ2-5; abundance: -; len: 13; d_gene: -; CDR3aa: CATNEGERETQYF; CDR3nt: TGTGCCACCAACGAGGGGGAAAGGGAGACCCAGTACTTC
v_gene: TRBV9; j_gene: TRBJ1-1; abundance: -; len: 14; d_gene: -; CDR3aa: CASSTREGNTEAFF; CDR3nt: TGTGCCAGCAGCACACGAGAGGGGAACACTGAAGCTTTCTTT
v_gene: TRBV4-3; j_gene: TRBJ1-5; abundance: once; len: 15; d_gene: -; CDR3aa: CASSQDLASNQPQHF; CDR3nt: TGCGCCAGCAGCCAAGATCTAGCGAGCAATCAGCCCCAGCATTTT
v_gene: TRBV28; j_gene: TRBJ1-2; abundance: once; len: 15; d_gene: TRBD1; CDR3aa: CASSSSDREGYGYTF; CDR3nt: TGTGCCAGCAGTTCCTCGGACAGGGAGGGCTATGGCTACACCTTC
v_gene: TRBV9; j_gene: TRBJ2-1; abundance: -; len: 16; d_gene: TRBD2; CDR3aa: CASSVGRSGEFHEQFF; CDR3nt: TGTGCCAGCAGCGTAGGACGCAGCGGGGAATTTCATGAGCAGTTCTTC
v_gene: TRBV6-5; j_gene: TRBJ2-1; abundance: -; len: 14; d_gene: TRBD1; CDR3aa: CASHRDRDYNEQFF; CDR3nt: TGTGCCAGCCATCGGGACAGGGACTACAATGAGCAGTTCTTC
v_gene: TRBV6-5; j_gene: TRBJ1-5; abundance: -; len: 14; d_gene: -; CDR3aa: CASSLESSNQPQHF; CDR3nt: TGTGCCAGCAGCCTCGAGTCGAGCAATCAGCCCCAGCATTTT